These 22 T cell receptor beta chains share one sample of origin, sequenced in a study of Tregs in tolerant kidney transplant recipients (dated by TCRdb to about 2019). The time point label here, explained by the study, means: 6 months after combined kidney and bone marrow transplant. Related donors were used in the transplants with nonmyeloablative bone marrow transplantation, and mixed chimerism was transient in the human trials. Library preparation was by the immunoSEQ multiplex PCR assay. TCRdb mirrors the immuneACCESS table, restricted to in-frame sequences. Some clones are absent from its copies; in checked studies, under half trace to an unresolved V gene, and the reason for the others is unknown. The table for this sample lists about 64,000 clones; 70% to 90% of them were counted only once. The top ten hold 3.5% to 4% of the sample. Specimen: CD4+ T cells from blood (PBMCs), collected 6 months after the transplant. These receptors were obtained from a human patient who received a combined kidney and bone marrow transplant. A transplant means some T cells may be of graft donor rather than patient origin.

DNA of the CDR3: TGTGCCAGTAGTATAGGGCTAGCGGGGGGGCTGGAGACCCAGTACTTC. Amino acid sequence: CASSIGLAGGLETQYF. The chain has TRBV19 and TRBJ2-5, with 12 bases identical to TRBD2. Germline CDR1 reads LNHDA; CDR2 reads SQIVND (reference sequence). V lost 1 base and J lost 5; bases outside the gene matches: 5. The CDR3 spans 16 residues. Drawing the rest from reference TRBV19 and TRBJ2-5, the complete variable domain is DGGITQSPKYLFRKEGQNVTLSCEQNLNHDAMYWYRQDPGQGLRLIYYSQIVNDFQKGDIAEGYSVSREKKESFPLTVTSAQKNPTAFYLCASSIGLAGGLETQYFGPGTRLLVL.

The chain combines TRBV27 with TRBJ2-6; 7 nucleotides line up with TRBD2. Germline CDR1 is MNHEY and CDR2 is SMNVEV (reference sequence). The CDR3 sequence is 16 residues long. Unmatched junction bases numbered 4, after V lost 3 bases and J lost 2 bases. CDR3 sequence reads: CASSFGRGAGANVLTF. CDR3 in DNA: TGTGCCAGCAGTTTTGGGAGGGGAGCTGGGGCCAACGTCCTGACTTTC.

This chain links TRBV27 with TRBJ2-1; 8 bases fit TRBD2. V gave up 8 bases and J gave up 6 bases; unmatched junction bases: 18. The germline V gene encodes CDR1 MNHEY and CDR2 SMNVEV (reference sequence). This CDR3 is built from 17 residues. CDR3 protein: CASRPGGGIPSANEQFF. Written as DNA, the CDR3 is TGTGCCAGCCGCCCCGGGGGGGGAATTCCCTCGGCCAATGAGCAGTTCTTC.

CDR3 sequence: CASSSAFRGTGELFF. The CDR3 bases are TGTGCCAGCAGCTCTGCGTTCAGAGGCACCGGGGAGCTGTTTTTT. The chain combines TRBV11-2 with TRBJ2-2, with unresolved D. The V gene lost 4 bases and the J gene lost 4 bases, with 13 bases spanning the gap. This CDR3 has 15 amino acids. Germline CDR1 reads SGHAT; CDR2 reads FQNNGV.

The chain joins TRBV11-3 to TRBJ1-1, with D possibly matching TRBD1 (5 bases). CDR1 and CDR2 (germline): SGHNT, YENEEA. The CDR3 extends over 15 amino acids. Trimming stripped 6 bases from V and 0 bases from J, with 14 bases between. In nucleotides, the CDR3 is TGTGCCAGCAGTTCGCGGCAGGGCATGAACACTGAAGCTTTCTTT. Translating it yields CASSSRQGMNTEAFF.

The chain carries TRBV29-1 and TRBJ2-7; 10 nucleotides align to TRBD2. The CDR3 covers 18 residues. Germline V gene data show CDR1 as SQVTM and CDR2 as ANQGSEA. With 4 bases clipped from V and 5 bases from J, the junction kept 20 bases outside the gene matches. The CDR3 DNA sequence: TGCAGCGTTGTTAAGTCGCCTAGCGGGAGTTTTTTAACCCACGAGCAGTACTTC. It yields the protein CSVVKSPSGSFLTHEQYF.

The rearrangement joins TRBV30 to TRBJ2-1; a possible D gene is TRBD2 (6 bases). V was pared by 0 bases and J by 9 bases, with 12 bases between. Germline V lookup: CDR1 GTSNPN, CDR2 SVGIG (reference sequence). The CDR3 covers 13 residues. The CDR3 is CAWSVGLEGEQFF. The CDR3 DNA sequence: TGTGCCTGGAGTGTAGGGCTGGAGGGTGAGCAGTTCTTC.

This clone was counted a few times. The chain is built from TRBV5-1 and TRBJ2-1; D is possibly TRBD1 (5 bases). The CDR3 is made up of 14 amino acids. The germline V and J ends were trimmed by 5 bases and 5 bases, with 14 bases remaining between them. Germline CDR1 reads SGHRS; CDR2 reads YFSETQ. This chain's CDR3 is CASRTQGRDNEQFF. CDR3 nucleotides: TGCGCCAGCAGGACCCAGGGCAGGGACAATGAGCAGTTCTTC.

This clone has just one count. The chain uses TRBV5-6 and TRBJ2-4; the match to TRBD2 covers 13 bases. Germline-derived CDR1 and CDR2 are SGHDT and YYEEEE. After removal of 7 bases from V and 1 base from J, the junction contained 11 bases not matched to a gene. The CDR3 sequence is 18 residues long. The CDR3 spells CASGPGLAGPVAKNIQYF. The CDR3 region has the DNA TGTGCCAGCGGACCGGGACTAGCGGGACCGGTGGCCAAAAACATTCAGTACTTC.

The chain is built from TRBV7-2 and TRBJ1-2, with D maybe TRBD1 (6 bases). The CDR3 runs to 15 residues. Germline lookup yields CDR1 SGHTA and CDR2 FQGNSA. V dropped 2 bases and J dropped 4 bases, with 14 bases sitting between them. The CDR3 loop reads CASSLTGNFSYGYTF. DNA of the CDR3: TGTGCCAGCAGCTTAACAGGGAACTTTAGCTATGGCTACACCTTC.

The chain carries TRBV18 and TRBJ2-7; TRBD1 matches 8 bases. J lost 3 bases, V lost 2 bases, and 15 bases had no gene match. The CDR3 sequence is 18 residues long. CDR1 and CDR2 from the germline V gene are KGHSH and LQKENI. CDR3 protein: CASSPFNSGAGGVYEQYF. The CDR3 DNA reads as TGTGCCAGCTCACCATTTAATTCGGGGGCAGGGGGCGTCTACGAGCAGTACTTC.

This chain joins TRBV30 and TRBJ2-7; 11 nucleotides match TRBD2. J was trimmed by 5 bases and V by 8 bases; bases with no gene match: 11. The CDR3 runs to 14 residues. In germline, CDR1 is GTSNPN, CDR2 SVGIG (reference sequence). CDR3 in DNA: TGTGCCCGAAAGCGACTAGCGGGGATGAACGAGCAGTACTTC. Translation gives CARKRLAGMNEQYF. Full variable domain (remainder filled in from reference TRBV30 and TRBJ2-7): SQTIHQWPATLVQPVGSPLSLECTVEGTSNPNLYWYRQAAGRGLQLLFYSVGIGQISSEVPQNLSASRPQDRQFILSSKKLLLSDSGFYLCARKRLAGMNEQYFGPGTRLTVT.

The V call is TRBV6-5, the J call TRBJ1-1; 10 bases agree with TRBD1. This CDR3 contains 12 residues. CDR1 is MNHEY and CDR2 is SVGAGI in the germline V gene. J gave up 11 bases and V 5 bases, and 5 bases lay outside the gene matches. The CDR3: CASSRQGARAFF. CDR3 bases: TGTGCCAGCAGTAGACAGGGGGCCCGCGCTTTCTTT.

This clone is a singleton in its sample. The genes are TRBV11-3 and TRBJ2-7; D is perhaps TRBD1 (6 bases). Deletions cut 5 bases from V and 2 bases from J, with 13 bases between. The CDR3 covers 14 residues. CDR1 SGHNT and CDR2 YENEEA come from the germline V gene. The CDR3 spells CASSVQGSTYEQYF. The CDR3 bases are TGTGCCAGCAGCGTACAGGGCTCCACCTACGAGCAGTACTTC.

The chain carries TRBV7-2 and TRBJ2-7; D is unresolved. Trimming removed 2 bases at V and 3 bases at J, with 5 bases between. This CDR3 is 12 amino acids long. CDR1 SGHTA and CDR2 FQGNSA come from the germline V gene. The CDR3 DNA reads TGTGCCAGCAGCTTATTCAGCTACGAGCAGTACTTC. Protein product: CASSLFSYEQYF.

V gene TRBV5-6 combines with J gene TRBJ2-3, with TRBD2 matching 10 bases. CDR3 size: 16 residues. The germline V gene has CDR1 SGHDT and CDR2 YYEEEE. V shed 5 bases and J 4 bases; nucleotides not matched to a gene: 10. As DNA, the CDR3 is TGTGCCAGCAGACTAGCGGGGACGGGGCTCGCAGATACGCAGTATTTT. As protein: CASRLAGTGLADTQYF.

This sequence joins TRBV21-1 and TRBJ2-3; TRBD2, the table's D call, was not compared with the DNA. TRBV21-1 is marked as a pseudogene. The length of the CDR3 is 11 residues. The CDR3, as DNA: TGTGCCAGCATAAACACAGATACGCAGTATTTT. This gives the protein CASINTDTQYF.

This rearrangement joins TRBV18 to TRBJ1-2; 7 positions agree with TRBD1. With 4 bases clipped from V and 3 bases from J, the junction kept 8 bases outside the gene matches. This CDR3 is built from 15 residues. Germline assignment: CDR1 KGHSH and CDR2 LQKENI. The CDR3 loop is CASSLFPGGDYGYTF. In DNA form, the CDR3 reads TGTGCCAGCTCACTCTTCCCAGGGGGAGACTATGGCTACACCTTC.

About this clone itself: Mismatch with germline at one junction end may stem from a read error. V is TRBV10-2 and J is TRBJ1-2, with TRBD1 matching over 10 bases. The CDR3 runs to 16 residues. The germline V gene has CDR1 WSHSY and CDR2 SAAADI. CDR3 residues: CASLRDRGGSNYDYTF. The CDR3 nucleotides are TGCGCCAGCCTCCGGGACAGGGGTGGATCTAACTATGACTACACCTTC.

The J gene is TRBJ1-1, the V gene TRBV11-2; TRBD1 aligns across 7 bases. The CDR3 contains 13 residues. The V gene's germline CDR1 is SGHAT and CDR2 FQNNGV. V shed 3 bases and J 4 bases; nucleotides not matched to a gene: 2. In DNA form, the CDR3 reads TGTGCCAGCAGCTTCGACAGGGTCACTGAAGCTTTCTTT. Its translation: CASSFDRVTEAFF. Using reference TRBV11-2 and TRBJ1-1 for the parts outside the CDR3, the full variable domain is EAGVAQSPRYKIIEKRQSVAFWCNPISGHATLYWYQQILGQGPKLLIQFQNNGVVDDSQLPKDRFSAERLKGVDSTLKIQPAKLEDSAVYLCASSFDRVTEAFFGQGTRLTVV.

The chain uses TRBV11-2 and TRBJ2-1; the D is unclear. Per the germline V gene, CDR1 is SGHAT and CDR2 is FQNNGV. The CDR3 contains 15 residues. V was trimmed by 2 bases and J by 6 bases, leaving 14 bases between them. The CDR3: CASSLIPLRGNEQFF. CDR3 sequence (DNA): TGTGCCAGCAGCTTAATTCCACTACGCGGCAATGAGCAGTTCTTC.

This chain uses TRBV10-2 with TRBJ2-7, with D maybe TRBD1 (6 bases). Looked up from germline, CDR1 is WSHSY and CDR2 is SAAADI. CDR3 size: 14 residues. V lost 8 bases to trimming and J lost 1 base, with 15 bases between them. CDR3 DNA sequence: TGCGCCAGCTCAACAGGGTTTATATCCTACGAGCAGTACTTC. Translating gives CASSTGFISYEQYF.